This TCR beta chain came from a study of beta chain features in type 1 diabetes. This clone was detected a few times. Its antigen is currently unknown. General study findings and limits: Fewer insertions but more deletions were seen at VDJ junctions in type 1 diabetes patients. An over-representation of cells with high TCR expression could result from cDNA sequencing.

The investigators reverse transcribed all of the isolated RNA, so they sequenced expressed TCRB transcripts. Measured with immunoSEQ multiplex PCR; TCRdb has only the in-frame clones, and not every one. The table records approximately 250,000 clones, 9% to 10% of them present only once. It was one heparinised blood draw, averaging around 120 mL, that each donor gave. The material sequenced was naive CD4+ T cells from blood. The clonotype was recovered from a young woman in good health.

The CDR3 here is CASSLDYRGVDEQYF. The CDR3 bases are TGTGCCAGCAGTTTAGATTACAGGGGTGTGGACGAGCAGTACTTC. The rearrangement joins TRBV28 to TRBJ2-7; 7 bases are a match to TRBD1. The CDR3 is 15 residues long. Germline lookup yields CDR1 MDHEN and CDR2 SYDVKM. Trimming at V came to 2 bases and at J to 5 bases, leaving 9 bases not matched to a gene. Using reference TRBV28 and TRBJ2-7 for the parts outside the CDR3, the full variable domain is DVKVTQSSRYLVKRTGEKVFLECVQDMDHENMFWYRQDPGLGLRLIYFSYDVKMKEKGDIPEGYSVSREKKERFSLILESASTNQTSMYLCASSLDYRGVDEQYFGPGTRLTVT.